Sequencing of this T cell receptor (beta chain) was carried out in a study of shared clonotypes between healthy human individuals. All the donors were Caucasian adults who lived in Nashville, Tennessee. Whole-study results and caveats: Among non-shared clonotypes, generation probabilities were lower than among those shared by all four donors. The sharing of about 5% of naive CD4 clonotypes was seen across a handful of donors.

As regards this clone: Its antigen is still unknown.

The protocol was immunoSEQ multiplex PCR, while the TCRdb copy is restricted to in-frame clones and leaves out a portion. The sample lists 2 million to 3 million clones; around nine tenths were seen once. The CDR3 is made up of 16 amino acids. This chain connects TRBV21-1 to TRBJ1-2; the D segment call TRBD1 is taken from the table without a DNA check. TRBV21-1 is a known pseudogene. The clonotype comes from a man between 18 and 29 years old in good health. The source material was naive CD4+ T cells sorted from blood. Subset here: CD45RA+ positively selected. CDR3 DNA: TGTGCCAGCAGGAGCCTAGGGACAGCCTCACACTATGGCTACACCTTC. Its translation: CASRSLGTASHYGYTF.